The T cell receptor beta chain described here comes from a study of blood T cell repertoires in COVID-19. CDR3 size: 14 residues. CDR1 MNHEY and CDR2 SVGAGI come from the germline V gene. V shed 8 bases and J 3 bases; nucleotides not matched to a gene: 8. In the original workflow: Amplification of reference gene primers provided the estimated nucleated cell counts. Produced via immunoSEQ multiplex PCR; TCRdb's table is partial and in-frame only. For V, J and clone size, that table is used; D and trimming come from the DNA. The table records about 380,000 clones, about 87% of them present only once. This sequence originates from a young man who had recovered from COVID-19. The chain has TRBV6-5 and TRBJ1-2; 8 bases map to TRBD1. Material for sequencing was PBMCs or T cells enriched from blood (not recorded which). The CDR3 nucleotides are TGTGCCAGCCGGAAGGACAGGGTGGACTATGGCTACACCTTC. Amino acid sequence: CASRKDRVDYGYTF.